The next 30 T cell receptor beta chains were all read from a single sample in a study of blood T cell repertoires in COVID-19. Method: immunoSEQ multiplex PCR; TCRdb's copy keeps in-frame clones and lacks some. Of about 140,000 clones detected, around 73% appear once; the ten largest clones hold 9% to 10%. Source material: peripheral blood. All receptors derive from a woman between 50 and 59 years old with active or convalescent COVID-19.

The chain carries TRBV7-6 and TRBJ1-2; TRBD1 is a possible D gene (5 bases). Germline-derived CDR1 and CDR2 are SGHVS and FNYEAQ. There are 15 residues in the CDR3. V was clipped by 4 bases and J by 8 bases, with 20 bases between them. CDR3 DNA: TGTGCCAGCAGCTCCCGGAGGGGAGGAGGGGCAGGCTACACCTTC. This translates into CASSSRRGGGAGYTF.

This chain links TRBV7-6 with TRBJ2-3; possible D gene TRBD1, 7 bases. There are 14 residues in the CDR3. The V gene's germline CDR1 is SGHVS and CDR2 FNYEAQ. V was cut by 5 bases and J by 2 bases, with 11 bases left in between. CDR3 residues: CASSGGGVTDTQYF. CDR3 nucleotides: TGTGCCAGCAGCGGAGGGGGCGTCACAGATACGCAGTATTTT.

The CDR3 region is CASSQDNGGAYNEQFF. Here the CDR3 DNA reads TGTGCCAGCAGCCAAGATAACGGGGGGGCCTACAATGAGCAGTTCTTC. The chain uses TRBV4-2 and TRBJ2-1, with 8 bases identical to TRBD2. J was trimmed by 2 bases and V by 0 bases; bases with no gene match: 3. The CDR3 sequence is 16 residues long. Germline loops: CDR1 LGHNA, CDR2 YNFKEQ.

The chain uses TRBV11-2 and TRBJ1-6; TRBD1 is a possible D gene (6 bases). This CDR3 region has 19 residues. The germline V gene has CDR1 SGHAT and CDR2 FQNNGV. Trimming cost V 5 bases and J 6 bases, with 26 bases left between them. CDR3 amino acids: CASSPQITGSGRGNSPLHF. Here the CDR3 DNA reads TGTGCCAGCAGCCCCCAGATCACAGGGTCCGGTCGGGGTAATTCACCCCTCCACTTT.

This clone came up a few times. The V and J genes are TRBV15 and TRBJ1-1; tentatively, D is TRBD1 (6 bases). This CDR3 has 18 amino acids. CDR1 is LNHNV and CDR2 is YYDKDF in the germline V gene (reference sequence). V was shortened by 1 base and J by 4 bases, with 22 bases between the two germline ends. DNA for the CDR3: TGTGCCACCAGCAGAGTGGTTCTGGGGGCCCGGGCTCTCACTGAAGCTTTCTTT. This translates into CATSRVVLGARALTEAFF.

This chain joins TRBV2 and TRBJ1-5; 9 nucleotides match TRBD1. Trimming took 5 bases from V and 0 from J; bases not matched to a gene: 11. This CDR3 is built from 18 residues. Germline-derived CDR1 and CDR2 are SNHLY and FYNNEI. CDR3 protein: CASSTPGQGHPSNQPQHF. CDR3 sequence (DNA): TGTGCCAGCAGTACACCGGGACAGGGCCATCCTAGCAATCAGCCCCAGCATTTT. Full variable domain (missing parts from reference TRBV2 and TRBJ1-5): EPEVTQTPSHQVTQMGQEVILRCVPISNHLYFYWYRQILGQKVEFLVSFYNNEISEKSEIFDDQFSVERPDGSNFTLKIRSTKLEDSAMYFCASSTPGQGHPSNQPQHFGDGTRLSIL.

The chain has TRBV19 and TRBJ1-5; the D gene is possibly TRBD1 (5 bases). The germline V and J ends were trimmed by 7 bases and 2 bases, with 15 bases remaining between them. The CDR3 sequence is 15 residues long. Germline V gene lookup returns CDR1 LNHDA and CDR2 SQIVND (reference sequence). The CDR3 reads CASTGATGGNQPQHF. In DNA form, the CDR3 reads TGTGCCAGTACTGGGGCGACGGGTGGCAATCAGCCCCAGCATTTT.

The chain recombines TRBV4-3 with TRBJ2-2; 10 bases match TRBD2. The CDR3 contains 16 residues. Germline loops: CDR1 LGHNA, CDR2 YSLEER. Trimming at V came to 3 bases and at J to 6 bases, leaving 7 bases not matched to a gene. CDR3 nucleotide sequence: TGCGCCAGCAGCCAGGAAGCGGGGGGGTCTGCCGGGGAGCTGTTTTTT. Translating it yields CASSQEAGGSAGELFF.

In this sample, this clone turned up once. The CDR3 is CASSQDSGRGEQFF. DNA of the CDR3: TGTGCCAGCAGCCAAGATTCGGGCAGGGGGGAGCAGTTCTTC. V is TRBV4-2 and J is TRBJ2-1; 7 nucleotides agree with TRBD1. V was pared by 0 bases and J by 10 bases, with 6 bases of the junction left unmatched. The CDR3 runs 14 residues. CDR1 LGHNA and CDR2 YNFKEQ come from the germline V gene.

The chain employs TRBV6-2 or TRBV6-3 and TRBJ2-2, with 7 bases fitting TRBD2. Germline-derived CDR1 and CDR2 are MNHEY and SVGEGT. J was trimmed by 7 bases and V by 2 bases; bases with no gene match: 7. CDR3 length equals 15 residues. In DNA form, the CDR3 reads TGTGCCAGCAGTTACGGCGGGGGAAGAGGCGGGGAGCTGTTTTTT. Protein product: CASSYGGGRGGELFF.

This clone has only one observation. The genes are TRBV10-3 and TRBJ2-7, with 9 nucleotides matching TRBD2. This CDR3 is 14 amino acids long. The ends lost 7 bases at V and 5 bases at J; junction bases unmatched: 9. Germline V gene lookup returns CDR1 ENHRY and CDR2 SYGVKD. Here the CDR3 reads CAIKGTSSIHEQYF. In nucleotides, the CDR3 is TGTGCCATCAAAGGGACTAGCAGTATCCACGAGCAGTACTTC.

This chain connects TRBV9 to TRBJ1-4, with D perhaps matching TRBD1 (6 bases). Trimming removed 4 bases from V and 3 bases from J, with 16 bases in between. From germline, CDR1 is SGDLS and CDR2 YYNGEE. This CDR3 is 16 amino acids long. The CDR3 loop is CASSSFDRHPNEKLFF. The CDR3 DNA sequence: TGTGCCAGCAGCTCGTTCGACAGGCACCCTAATGAAAAACTGTTTTTT.

V gene TRBV2 combines with J gene TRBJ1-5, with D unresolved. V was pared by 4 bases and J by 0 bases, with 7 bases between. From germline, CDR1 is SNHLY and CDR2 FYNNEI. CDR3 length: 14 residues. The DNA of the CDR3 is TGTGCCAGCAGTGGCGAATATAGCAATCAGCCCCAGCATTTT. Residues: CASSGEYSNQPQHF.

V gene TRBV5-1 combines with J gene TRBJ2-3; 9 nucleotides align to TRBD2. In germline, CDR1 is SGHRS, CDR2 YFSETQ. This CDR3 spans 14 amino acids. The V and J ends lost 6 bases and 2 bases, in that order; junction bases with no gene match: 4. CDR3 sequence: CASKAGGFTDTQYF. DNA of the CDR3: TGCGCCAGCAAGGCGGGAGGGTTCACAGATACGCAGTATTTT.

CDR3 in DNA: TGCGCCAGCAGCATACAGGGGGAACGGGTTGTGAACACTGAAGCTTTCTTT. Protein: CASSIQGERVVNTEAFF. The V and J genes are TRBV4-1 and TRBJ1-1; 8 bases fit TRBD1. This CDR3 spans 17 amino acids. The germline gives CDR1 MGHRA, CDR2 YSYEKL. After removal of 5 bases from V and 0 bases from J, the junction contained 11 bases not matched to a gene.

The rearrangement joins TRBV12-3 or TRBV12-4 to TRBJ1-1; TRBD1 agrees at 9 bases. V was pared by 1 base and J by 6 bases, with 0 bases of the junction left unmatched. The CDR3 spans 13 residues. CDR3 bases: TGTGCCAGCAGTTTAGGGGACAGGGCTGAAGCTTTCTTT. Protein: CASSLGDRAEAFF.

The rearrangement joins TRBV19 to TRBJ2-1, with 9 nucleotides matching TRBD1. The CDR3 consists of 15 residues. Germline V lookup: CDR1 LNHDA, CDR2 SQIVND (reference sequence). The V and J ends lost 7 bases and 4 bases, in that order; junction bases with no gene match: 8. For the CDR3, the DNA is TGTGCCAGTACTACAGTGACAGGGGGGTACAATGAGCAGTTCTTC. It codes for CASTTVTGGYNEQFF.

Worth noting for this clone: The sample carries other DNA sequences with the same CDR3. V and J are TRBV3-1 (or the pseudogene TRBV3-2) and TRBJ1-5; possibly TRBD1 for D (6 bases). Germline-derived CDR1 and CDR2 are LGHDT and YNNKEL (reference sequence). V lost 3 bases to trimming and J lost 5 bases, with 11 bases between them. The CDR3 contains 14 residues. The CDR3: CASSQGRGDQPQHF. CDR3 sequence (DNA): TGTGCCAGCAGCCAGGGCAGGGGAGATCAGCCCCAGCATTTT.

This clone was recorded only once. The chain carries TRBV27 and TRBJ2-5; D ambiguous. Germline V CDR1 and CDR2: MNHEY, SMNVEV (reference sequence). The CDR3 is made up of 12 amino acids. Between the trimmed V and J ends, which lost 0 bases and 7 bases, there was a span of 6 bases. The CDR3 sequence: CASSLSTGTQYF. The DNA of the CDR3 is TGTGCCAGCAGTTTATCGACGGGGACCCAGTACTTC.

The V and J genes are TRBV5-1 and TRBJ2-2; 9 positions match TRBD2. CDR1 and CDR2 from the germline V gene are SGHRS and YFSETQ. This CDR3 spans 16 amino acids. Unmatched junction bases numbered 10, after V lost 5 bases and J lost 5 bases. This CDR3 reads CASREPGTSYTGELFF. The CDR3, as DNA: TGCGCCAGCAGGGAACCCGGGACTAGCTATACCGGGGAGCTGTTTTTT.

This clone has just one count. CDR3 nucleotide sequence: TGCGCCAGCAGCCAAACGCCGGGACAGGGGAATTCACCCCTCCACTTT. As protein: CASSQTPGQGNSPLHF. The chain recombines TRBV4-3 with TRBJ1-6; TRBD1 agrees at 10 bases. From germline, CDR1 is LGHNA and CDR2 YSLEER. CDR3 length equals 16 residues. V shed 2 bases, J shed 7 bases, and the junction held 5 bases outside the gene matches.

This clone was seen only once. The J gene is TRBJ2-3, the V gene TRBV15, with 8 bases matching TRBD2. CDR3 size: 15 residues. Germline V gene data show CDR1 as LNHNV and CDR2 as YYDKDF (reference sequence). After removal of 3 bases from V and 4 bases from J, the junction contained 6 bases not matched to a gene. CDR3 nucleotides: TGTGCCACCAGCAGGAGCGGGAGTGGTTCAGATACGCAGTATTTT. It specifies CATSRSGSGSDTQYF.

This clone was counted only a few times. This chain links TRBV2 with TRBJ1-5; D is possibly TRBD1 (5 bases). Germline CDR1 and CDR2: SNHLY and FYNNEI. V was shortened by 4 bases and J by 1 base, with 11 bases between the two germline ends. This CDR3 has 15 residues. DNA for the CDR3: TGTGCCAGCAGTGGTGGGGGGTTGAGCAATCAGCCCCAGCATTTT. Protein product: CASSGGGLSNQPQHF.

The rearrangement links TRBV6-2 or TRBV6-3 to TRBJ2-7, with 7 bases that match TRBD2. After removal of 6 bases from V and 7 bases from J, the junction contained 15 bases not matched to a gene. Germline loops: CDR1 MNHEY, CDR2 SVGEGT. CDR3 size: 15 residues. CDR3 sequence (DNA): TGTGCCAGCAGCTCCGTCGGGACTACACCTATAGAGCAGTACTTC. Translated: CASSSVGTTPIEQYF.

The table lists this clone with a few counts. The chain uses TRBV24-1 and TRBJ1-5; the D is unclear. CDR1 is KGHDR and CDR2 is SFDVKD in the germline V gene. The CDR3 loop spans 21 amino acids. Trimming took 0 bases from V and 2 from J, leaving 25 bases between them. The CDR3 loop is CATSDLLEGPVATIRNQPQHF. The CDR3 DNA sequence: TGTGCCACCAGTGATTTGCTGGAGGGCCCGGTCGCTACAATACGCAATCAGCCCCAGCATTTT.

This clone has only a few counts. The chain combines TRBV7-9 with TRBJ1-2, with D maybe TRBD1 (5 bases). This CDR3 is 15 amino acids long. The germline V and J ends were trimmed by 1 base and 4 bases, with 13 bases remaining between them. Germline loops: CDR1 SEHNR, CDR2 FQNEAQ (reference sequence). The CDR3 DNA is TGTGCCAGCAGCTTAGAGGTGGCGGACATCTATGGCTACACCTTC. It is translated as CASSLEVADIYGYTF.

The chain uses TRBV7-2 and TRBJ2-1; no reliable D call. The CDR3 is made up of 14 amino acids. The ends were cut back, 0 bases at V and 9 bases at J, with 12 bases in the middle. Germline loops: CDR1 SGHTA, CDR2 FQGNSA. As DNA, the CDR3 is TGTGCCAGCAGCTTAGCCTCTTCGCGGCGTGAGCAGTTCTTC. Its translation is CASSLASSRREQFF.

The chain carries TRBV5-6 and TRBJ2-1, with TRBD1 matching over 7 bases. This CDR3 is 17 amino acids long. Trimming took 1 base from V and 0 from J; bases not matched to a gene: 7. CDR1 SGHDT and CDR2 YYEEEE come from the germline V gene. The CDR3 sequence is CASSLLAGTVSYNEQFF. Here the CDR3 DNA reads TGTGCCAGCAGCTTGCTTGCCGGGACAGTCTCCTACAATGAGCAGTTCTTC.

In its sample, this clone was seen once. The V and J genes are TRBV9 and TRBJ2-2; D is perhaps TRBD1 (6 bases). Trimming cost V 6 bases and J 5 bases, with 17 bases left between them. The CDR3 is made up of 15 amino acids. Germline V gene sequence: CDR1 SGDLS, CDR2 YYNGEE. The CDR3 nucleotides read TGTGCCAGCAACCCCGGGACACGGAGAACCGGGGAGCTGTTTTTT. Its translation is CASNPGTRRTGELFF.

The chain recombines TRBV6-5 with TRBJ2-2; tentatively, D is TRBD1 (5 bases). This CDR3 is 14 amino acids long. Per the germline V gene, CDR1 is MNHEY and CDR2 is SVGAGI. Trimming took 6 bases from V and 0 from J, leaving 8 bases between them. The CDR3 nucleotides read TGTGCCAGCAGACGACAGTCGAACACCGGGGAGCTGTTTTTT. This translates into CASRRQSNTGELFF.